Sequencing of this TCR beta chain was carried out in a study of T-cell reconstitution after alpha-beta-depleted transplantation in children. The TCRbeta library was prepared with unique molecular identifiers. TCRdb re-analysed the PCR reads in MiXCR, keeping a single row per CDR3 protein. Among 440,000 or so distinct CDR3 sequences listed, over 40% were seen once. Concerning this clonotype itself: What it recognizes is unknown.

Overall study findings and caveats: Reported findings indicate that, about two months after transplant, alpha-beta T cells came from several hundred expanded clones, which were derived from non-depleted graft cells. The origin of high day-60 TCRbeta diversity in some patients lay in surviving recipient T cells and thymic progenitors. Among T cells one year after transplant, newly produced cells accounted for most counts and diversity.

This specimen consisted of PBMCs, obtained before TCRalphabeta/CD19-depleted stem cell transplant. The sequence derives from a girl between 2 and 10 years old with aplastic anemia, due to receive a stem cell transplant.

Here the CDR3 DNA reads TGCAGCGTTATGATTGGTGGACTAGCGGAGACCCAGTACTTC. This translates into CSVMIGGLAETQYF. V gene TRBV29-1 combines with J gene TRBJ2-5; 9 bases fit TRBD2. The germline V gene encodes CDR1 SQVTM and CDR2 ANQGSEA. V was clipped by 5 bases and J by 5 bases; unmatched bases: 9. The CDR3 has 14 amino acids.